The 9 T cell receptor beta chains below come from one sample, sequenced in a study of T cells after yellow fever vaccination. TCRdb reprocessed the 5' RACE reads via MiXCR and lists one record per CDR3 protein. The repertoire has 500,000 to 550,000 distinct CDR3 sequences, just over 20% of them found once; the top ten carry roughly a sixth. The sequencing used PBMCs, collected 20 to 25 days after the first yellow fever vaccination. The receptors originated from a man aged 18 to 29 who received the YFV17D yellow fever vaccine.

The chain recombines TRBV6-1 with TRBJ2-2, with TRBD2 identical over 9 bases. Germline-derived CDR1 and CDR2 are MNHNS and SASEGT. This CDR3 is 15 amino acids long. Unmatched junction bases numbered 8, after V lost 8 bases and J lost 4 bases. CDR3 sequence reads: CASGWGLASTGELFF. The CDR3 DNA is TGTGCCAGCGGCTGGGGACTAGCTAGCACCGGGGAGCTGTTTTTT.

This clonotype was recorded a few times. This chain joins TRBV6-2 or TRBV6-3 and TRBJ2-5, with D hard to call. In germline, CDR1 is MNHEY, CDR2 SVGEGT. Trimming took 8 bases from V and 5 from J, leaving 12 bases between them. The CDR3 has 12 amino acids. The CDR3 DNA reads TGTGCCAGCTCCGCTACGCATGAGACCCAGTACTTC. Protein sequence: CASSATHETQYF.

The rearrangement uses TRBV4-2 and TRBJ1-4, with D unclear. V lost 1 base, J lost 1 base, and 4 bases lay in between. The CDR3 loop spans 14 amino acids. Germline-derived CDR1 and CDR2 are LGHNA and YNFKEQ. CDR3: CASSQGRTNEKLFF. CDR3 in DNA: TGTGCCAGCAGCCAAGGGAGAACTAATGAAAAACTGTTTTTT.

The chain has TRBV27 and TRBJ2-6; 8 nucleotides match TRBD2. Germline-derived CDR1 and CDR2 are MNHEY and SMNVEV (reference sequence). Unmatched junction bases numbered 8, after V lost 4 bases and J lost 6 bases. This CDR3 contains 16 residues. The CDR3 nucleotides are TGTGCCAGCAGTTATAGCGGGGCTCTTGTGGCCAACGTCCTGACTTTC. It is translated as CASSYSGALVANVLTF.

This clonotype was detected a few times. This sequence joins TRBV7-2 and TRBJ2-5; 9 bases line up with TRBD2. The germline gives CDR1 SGHTA, CDR2 FQGNSA. V trimming: 2 bases; J trimming: 5 bases; junction bases outside the gene matches: 0. This CDR3 is built from 13 residues. The CDR3 DNA reads TGTGCCAGCAGCTTACTAGCGGGGGAGACCCAGTACTTC. Translated, it gives CASSLLAGETQYF.

This chain joins TRBV4-3 and TRBJ2-6; D is possibly TRBD2 (6 bases). This CDR3 spans 20 amino acids. Trimming took off 1 base at V and 1 base at J, with 20 bases between the two ends. Germline CDR1 and CDR2: LGHNA and YSLEER. This CDR3 is CASSQGPVQAGLSGANVLTF. CDR3 sequence (DNA): TGCGCCAGCAGCCAAGGCCCAGTCCAAGCGGGCCTATCTGGGGCCAACGTCCTGACTTTC.

This clonotype was picked up a small number of times. The V call is TRBV18, the J call TRBJ1-1; D possibly corresponds to TRBD1 (6 bases). V was trimmed by 3 bases and J by 2 bases, leaving 13 bases between them. Germline CDR1 and CDR2: KGHSH and LQKENI. The CDR3 consists of 15 residues. The CDR3 protein is CASSPSQGSNTEAFF. CDR3 nucleotide sequence: TGTGCCAGCTCACCGTCTCAGGGGAGCAACACTGAAGCTTTCTTT.

This clonotype appeared a few times. CDR3 sequence: CATSAPNTGELFF. The DNA for the CDR3 is TGTGCCACCAGTGCACCGAACACCGGGGAGCTGTTTTTT. The J gene is TRBJ2-2, the V gene TRBV24-1, with D unclear. The length of the CDR3 is 13 residues. V was pared by 5 bases and J by 0 bases, with 3 bases between. The germline V gene encodes CDR1 KGHDR and CDR2 SFDVKD.

The chain has TRBV4-1 and TRBJ2-1, with D possibly matching TRBD2 (6 bases). Trimming took off 1 base at V and 10 bases at J, with 11 bases between the two ends. Germline CDR1 MGHRA, CDR2 YSYEKL. This CDR3 is 13 amino acids long. The DNA for the CDR3 is TGCGCCAGCAGCCAAGCAGGTGGGGGGGAGCAGTTCTTC. This gives the protein CASSQAGGGEQFF.